The text below deals with one T cell receptor (beta chain). Its cognate antigen is unknown. Tregs were sorted as CD4+CD25+CD127-/low cells. Semi-nested PCR with Nested Universal Primer A followed constant-region reverse priming of full-length variable regions. In TCRdb, the 5' RACE reads were re-called with MiXCR into one record per CDR3 protein. The data show 50,000 to 65,000 distinct CDR3 sequences, about a fifth seen once. Findings and caveats of the study: Tumor Treg TCRs overlapped most with tumor naive CD4+ cells. In terms of TCR gene usage, tumor memory CD4+ T cells clustered together with blood and lymph node memory CD4+ cells, as well as with lymph node naive CD4+ cells.

From germline, CDR1 is ENHRY and CDR2 SYGVKD. With 10 bases removed from V and 4 bases from J, the gap between germline ends came to 16 bases. There are 13 residues in the CDR3. This TCR was sampled from a female donor with breast cancer. The sample consisted of tumor-infiltrating Tregs sorted from the breast tumor. V is TRBV10-3 and J is TRBJ1-1; the D is unclear. The CDR3 spells CATLFSGGTEAFF. In nucleotides, the CDR3 is TGTGCCACCCTCTTTTCGGGTGGCACTGAAGCTTTCTTT.